The T cell receptor beta chain described here comes from a study of shared clonotypes between healthy human individuals. Assay used: immunoSEQ multiplex PCR; TCRdb lists only in-frame clones, some missing. The sample records roughly 1,800,000 clones, approximately 95% being singletons. CD8 cells classed as naive were CD45RO-negative and positively selected for CCR7, excluding terminally differentiated effector memory CD45RA+ cells. Study conclusions and caveats: A generally larger estimated richness was seen in naive subsets than in memory subsets. The generation probabilities recorded for non-shared clonotypes fell below those of clonotypes shared by all four donors.

CDR1 is SGHRS, CDR2 YFSETQ, per germline. V was pared by 3 bases and J by 0 bases, with 16 bases between. This CDR3 spans 18 amino acids. A note on this clone: Its antigen is undetermined.

This clonotype was obtained from a man in his late teens or twenties in good health. J is TRBJ1-6 and V is TRBV5-1, with a tentative D call TRBD1 (5 bases). The specimen sequenced was naive CD8+ T cells sorted from blood. The CDR3 nucleotides are TGCGCCAGCAGCTGGGGGGATCGAACCAGCTCCTATAATTCACCCCTCCACTTT. It translates to CASSWGDRTSSYNSPLHF.